This T cell receptor beta chain is from a study of shared clonotypes between healthy human individuals. The study, taken as a whole, reports: At large depth, rarefaction still showed sorted-subset sequencing to be incomplete. Sharing across four donors was seen in 4% to 6.5% of naive CD4 clonotypes.

About this clone: Its antigen remains unidentified.

The germline CDR1 and CDR2 sequences are SGHTA and FQGNSA. The CDR3 sequence is 14 residues long. J was trimmed by 7 bases and V by 5 bases; bases with no gene match: 2. Measured with immunoSEQ multiplex PCR; TCRdb has only the in-frame clones, and not every one. The sample yields roughly 2 million clones, roughly 96% seen once. Sequenced input: naive CD4+ T cells sorted from blood. Subset given: CD45RA+ positively selected. The chain employs TRBV7-2 and TRBJ1-6; 10 bases align to TRBD1. The clonotype was recovered from a man between 18 and 29 years old in good health. CDR3 in amino acids: CASSKGQGNSPLHF. The DNA of the CDR3 is TGTGCCAGCAGCAAGGGACAGGGGAATTCACCCCTCCACTTT.